The next 5 T cell receptor beta chains were all read from a single sample in a study of blood T cell repertoires in COVID-19 (dated by TCRdb to about 2020). Libraries were constructed by the immunoSEQ multiplex PCR assay. The source is immuneACCESS, and TCRdb retained only in-frame sequences with V and J called. Part of the clones is not carried over; for the studies checked, unresolved V genes explain less than half of this, and the remainder is unexplained. The sample includes about 380,000 clones, with 85% observed a single time. Under 4% of the sample is in the top ten clones. Sequencing was performed on peripheral blood. These receptors originate from a woman under 30 with acute or convalescent COVID-19.

V is TRBV5-1 and J is TRBJ2-1; TRBD2 matches 11 bases. V gave up 0 bases and J gave up 3 bases; unmatched junction bases: 2. The CDR3 extends over 16 amino acids. The germline CDR1 and CDR2 sequences are SGHRS and YFSETQ. The CDR3 protein is CASSLVGTSGYNEQFF. CDR3 DNA: TGCGCCAGCAGCTTGGTGGGGACTAGCGGCTACAATGAGCAGTTCTTC.

The chain carries TRBV30 and TRBJ2-5, with 13 bases matching TRBD2. Germline values: CDR1 GTSNPN, CDR2 SVGIG (reference sequence). The CDR3 is made up of 15 amino acids. J gave up 7 bases and V 4 bases, and 9 bases lay outside the gene matches. CDR3 protein: CAWTSGLAGPRTQYF. The CDR3 DNA reads as TGTGCCTGGACCTCGGGACTAGCGGGGCCCAGGACCCAGTACTTC.

The CDR3 region is CASSQDPGAGGQETQYF. The DNA of the CDR3 is TGTGCCAGCAGCCAAGATCCTGGGGCAGGAGGGCAAGAGACCCAGTACTTC. J is TRBJ2-5 and V is TRBV4-2, with D perhaps matching TRBD2 (6 bases). CDR3 length: 17 amino acids. V dropped 0 bases and J dropped 2 bases, with 16 bases sitting between them. The germline V gene encodes CDR1 LGHNA and CDR2 YNFKEQ.

This clone was seen only a few times. This chain joins TRBV7-6 and TRBJ2-7; 8 bases map to TRBD2. V shed 0 bases and J 5 bases; nucleotides not matched to a gene: 3. Germline V lookup: CDR1 SGHVS, CDR2 FNYEAQ. The CDR3 runs to 14 residues. This CDR3 reads CASSLAQRGNEQYF. The CDR3 coding sequence is TGTGCCAGCAGCTTAGCGCAGCGGGGGAACGAGCAGTACTTC.

The gene calls are TRBV30 and TRBJ2-1, with 10 bases matching TRBD2. This CDR3 has 13 residues. V trimming: 2 bases; J trimming: 8 bases; junction bases outside the gene matches: 3. Germline loops: CDR1 GTSNPN, CDR2 SVGIG (reference sequence). CDR3 sequence: CAWSSGGADEQFF. CDR3 bases: TGTGCCTGGAGTAGCGGGGGGGCGGATGAGCAGTTCTTC.